This entry describes one T cell receptor beta chain. In the original analysis: Estimates of nucleated cell counts were drawn from the amplification of reference gene primers. Data came from immunoSEQ multiplex PCR; TCRdb stores just in-frame clones and leaves some out. The V and J calls and clone size come from that table; D and trimming were worked out from the DNA. The sample contains around 400,000 clones, approximately 91% of which appear only once. During the 2 weeks before they entered the study, exposed participants had met someone with a PCR-confirmed or clinician-diagnosed COVID-19 case. These data come from a study of blood T cell repertoires in COVID-19. Across the study: T cells, B-cell-depleted T cells, or PBMCs supplied cDNA or gDNA.

The CDR3 is 14 amino acids. The germline CDR1 and CDR2 sequences are SEHNR and FQNEAQ (reference sequence). Deletions cut 6 bases from V and 0 bases from J, with 8 bases between. Input material: PBMCs or T cells enriched from blood (not recorded which). This clonotype originated in a woman aged 40 to 50 who had been exposed to COVID-19. The chain has TRBV7-9 and TRBJ2-2; the D gene is possibly TRBD1 (5 bases). The CDR3 region is CASRMTANTGELFF. The DNA of the CDR3 is TGTGCCAGCAGGATGACAGCGAACACCGGGGAGCTGTTTTTT.